The 30 T cell receptor beta chains below come from one sample, sequenced in a study of blood T cell repertoires in COVID-19. Repertoires were generated with immunoSEQ multiplex PCR, while TCRdb's copy carries only in-frame clones and drops some. Of a few hundred thousand clones listed, approximately 85% were seen once; the top ten hold over 1.5%. The sequenced sample consisted of PBMCs or T cells enriched from blood (not recorded which). The receptors derive from a woman in her fifties or sixties who had recovered from COVID-19.

The chain carries TRBV4-1 and TRBJ2-1; D perhaps matches TRBD2 (6 bases). Germline V gene sequence: CDR1 MGHRA, CDR2 YSYEKL. This CDR3 contains 21 residues. V gave up 2 bases and J gave up 5 bases, with 31 bases separating them. As DNA, the CDR3 is TGCGCCAGCAGCCAAAATATTATGGGCGGAGGGAGCCACCGGAAAAACAATGAGCAGTTCTTC. Translation: CASSQNIMGGGSHRKNNEQFF.

The chain uses TRBV7-9 and TRBJ2-7, with a weak D call TRBD2 (5 bases). The CDR3 totals 15 residues. CDR1 is SEHNR and CDR2 is FQNEAQ in the germline V gene (reference sequence). The germline V and J ends were trimmed by 5 bases and 2 bases, with 16 bases remaining between them. CDR3 nucleotides: TGTGCCAGCAGCCACTATTCCCAGGAGGCCTACGAGCAGTACTTC. Translating it yields CASSHYSQEAYEQYF.

The chain links TRBV27 to TRBJ1-5; D remains unclear. Germline CDR1 and CDR2: MNHEY and SMNVEV (reference sequence). V lost 5 bases and J lost 6, with 14 bases in between. The CDR3 is 14 residues long. The DNA for the CDR3 is TGTGCCAGCAGTCCCCAAACCTCGGGTCAGCCCCAGCATTTT. Encoded protein: CASSPQTSGQPQHF.

This clone was seen once. The chain recombines TRBV1 with TRBJ2-1; TRBD2, the table's D call, lacks a check against the DNA. TRBV1 is assigned pseudogene status. The CDR3 spans 17 residues. This CDR3 is CTSSQVIRDGSNNEQFF. The CDR3 DNA reads as TGCACCAGCAGCCAAGTAATCCGGGACGGGAGTAACAATGAGCAGTTCTTC.

The rearrangement joins TRBV6-1 to TRBJ2-7; no firm D call. This CDR3 comprises 13 residues. V was clipped by 3 bases and J by 6 bases, with 12 bases between them. Germline V gene data show CDR1 as MNHNS and CDR2 as SASEGT. For the CDR3, the DNA is TGTGCCAGCAGTGAGACCCCTTGGAGCGAGCAGTACTTC. Protein: CASSETPWSEQYF.

The CDR3 sequence is CASSSDRSKNIQYF. CDR3 sequence (DNA): TGTGCCAGCAGTTCGGACAGGTCCAAAAACATTCAGTACTTC. This sequence joins TRBV6-2 or TRBV6-3 and TRBJ2-4, with TRBD1 identical over 7 bases. Per the germline V gene, CDR1 is MNHEY and CDR2 is SVGEGT. The V gene end was trimmed by 4 bases and the J gene end by 2 bases; junction bases not matched to a gene: 2. The CDR3 has 14 amino acids.

This clone was seen a handful of times. The chain links TRBV7-3 to TRBJ1-1; D call uncertain. This CDR3 spans 13 amino acids. Germline V lookup: CDR1 SGHTA, CDR2 FQGTGA. Trimming took off 3 bases at V and 3 bases at J, with 8 bases between the two ends. CDR3 nucleotide sequence: TGTGCCAGCAGCTTGGTACGGGACACTGAAGCTTTCTTT. Translation: CASSLVRDTEAFF.

The rearrangement uses TRBV25-1 and TRBJ2-1, with 9 bases fitting TRBD2. V was pared by 1 base and J by 3 bases, with 1 base of the junction left unmatched. CDR1 and CDR2 from the germline V gene are MGHDK and SYGVNS. This CDR3 has 15 residues. The CDR3: CASSESTSGYNEQFF. The DNA for the CDR3 is TGTGCCAGCAGTGAATCGACTAGCGGCTACAATGAGCAGTTCTTC.

The J gene is TRBJ1-1, the V gene TRBV28; D is unresolved. V lost 3 bases, J lost 2 bases, and 10 bases lay in between. The CDR3 is 14 amino acids. Germline V gene sequence: CDR1 MDHEN, CDR2 SYDVKM. The CDR3 is CASSLHISNTEAFF. In DNA form, the CDR3 reads TGTGCCAGCAGTTTGCACATTTCTAACACTGAAGCTTTCTTT.

The chain combines TRBV7-3 with TRBJ2-7, with 12 bases that match TRBD1. The CDR3 sequence is 15 residues long. The V and J ends lost 4 bases and 5 bases, in that order; junction bases with no gene match: 6. CDR1 is SGHTA and CDR2 is FQGTGA in the germline V gene. The CDR3 bases are TGTGCCAGCAGCTCATCCGGGACAGGGGGCCACGAGCAGTACTTC. As protein: CASSSSGTGGHEQYF.

This chain joins TRBV4-2 and TRBJ1-5; D gene ambiguous. Between the trimmed V and J ends, which lost 0 bases and 5 bases, there was a span of 11 bases. The CDR3 runs to 15 residues. The germline CDR1 and CDR2 sequences are LGHNA and YNFKEQ. The CDR3 sequence is CASSQEALMHQPQHF. The DNA for the CDR3 is TGTGCCAGCAGCCAAGAGGCTCTTATGCATCAGCCCCAGCATTTT.

This chain links TRBV15 with TRBJ1-5; possibly TRBD1 for D (5 bases). CDR3 length: 17 residues. V lost 3 bases to trimming and J lost 4 bases, with 19 bases between them. In germline, CDR1 is LNHNV, CDR2 YYDKDF (reference sequence). The CDR3 reads CATSSEEQAIGNQPQHF. The CDR3 DNA reads TGTGCCACCAGCAGCGAAGAACAGGCCATAGGGAATCAGCCCCAGCATTTT.

J is TRBJ1-1 and V is TRBV28, with D maybe TRBD1 (6 bases). From germline, CDR1 is MDHEN and CDR2 SYDVKM. CDR3 size: 16 residues. V dropped 4 bases and J dropped 0 bases, with 15 bases sitting between them. The CDR3 is CASSSYPDRLNTEAFF. The CDR3 nucleotides are TGTGCCAGCAGTTCCTATCCTGACAGGTTGAACACTGAAGCTTTCTTT.

This clone was seen a few times. The genes are TRBV3-1 (or the pseudogene TRBV3-2) and TRBJ2-1, with TRBD1 as a possible D gene (6 bases). Per germline, CDR1 LGHDT and CDR2 YNNKEL (reference sequence). This CDR3 spans 13 amino acids. V was trimmed by 6 bases and J by 5 bases, leaving 11 bases between them. In nucleotides, the CDR3 is TGTGCCAGCAGGCGACAGGTTAACAATGAGCAGTTCTTC. This codes for CASRRQVNNEQFF.

The V gene is TRBV9, the J gene TRBJ1-3; D perhaps matches TRBD1 (5 bases). V was shortened by 0 bases and J by 2 bases, with 12 bases between the two germline ends. The CDR3 loop spans 16 amino acids. CDR1 is SGDLS and CDR2 is YYNGEE in the germline V gene. The CDR3 protein is CASSVVGHRPGNTIYF. CDR3 nucleotide sequence: TGTGCCAGCAGCGTAGTTGGACACCGTCCTGGAAACACCATATATTTT.

In DNA form, the CDR3 reads TGTGCCAGCAGCCCCCGTCGGAACACAGGGGGCGGGAACACCGGGGAGCTGTTTTTT. Protein: CASSPRRNTGGGNTGELFF. V usage is TRBV9 and J usage is TRBJ2-2; 9 nucleotides align to TRBD1. V dropped 4 bases and J dropped 1; count of bases not matched to a gene: 14. CDR3 length equals 19 residues. CDR1 and CDR2 (germline): SGDLS, YYNGEE.

The V gene is TRBV12-3 or TRBV12-4, the J gene TRBJ1-4, with D unclear. The CDR3 loop spans 12 amino acids. Trimming left V 3 bases short and J 11 bases short, with 10 bases between. CDR3 bases: TGTGCCAGCAGTTTGGGGAGGTGGAAACTGTTTTTT. Its translation is CASSLGRWKLFF.

This clone was found a few times. The CDR3 here is CASSRLAGPTYEQYF. CDR3 sequence (DNA): TGTGCCAGCAGCCGACTAGCGGGACCAACCTACGAGCAGTACTTC. The rearrangement links TRBV2 to TRBJ2-7; 11 nucleotides match TRBD2. CDR3 length equals 15 residues. The trim removed 6 bases at V and 2 bases at J, leaving 6 bases unmatched. CDR1 SNHLY and CDR2 FYNNEI come from the germline V gene.

The rearrangement joins TRBV28 to TRBJ1-1; D ambiguous. CDR3 length: 13 amino acids. Per germline, CDR1 MDHEN and CDR2 SYDVKM. Deletions cut 3 bases from V and 1 base from J, with 6 bases between. The CDR3 DNA sequence: TGTGCCAGCAGTTTTGAGGGGAACACTGAAGCTTTCTTT. Translated, it gives CASSFEGNTEAFF.

This clone was observed a handful of times. The rearrangement links TRBV18 to TRBJ1-1; 8 nucleotides align to TRBD1. CDR1 is KGHSH, CDR2 LQKENI, per germline. The CDR3 is 14 amino acids. Trimming took 6 bases from V and 5 from J; bases not matched to a gene: 8. The CDR3 reads CASSLLDRETEAFF. The DNA for the CDR3 is TGTGCCAGCTCTCTCTTGGACAGGGAAACTGAAGCTTTCTTT.

The genes are TRBV12-3 or TRBV12-4 and TRBJ2-1; D is ambiguous. The CDR3 contains 13 residues. V gave up 1 base and J gave up 4 bases, with 5 bases separating them. Here the CDR3 DNA reads TGTGCCAGCAGTTTAGGGCAGTACAATGAGCAGTTCTTC. It encodes CASSLGQYNEQFF.

V gene TRBV4-1 combines with J gene TRBJ2-3; 7 bases are shared with TRBD2. The V gene end was trimmed by 2 bases and the J gene end by 6 bases; junction bases not matched to a gene: 8. This CDR3 region has 15 residues. Germline V lookup: CDR1 MGHRA, CDR2 YSYEKL. The CDR3 coding sequence is TGCGCCAGCAGCCAAATGGCGGGGGAGAGGGATACGCAGTATTTT. Protein: CASSQMAGERDTQYF.

The chain employs TRBV2 and TRBJ2-1; D might be TRBD1 (6 bases). CDR1 SNHLY and CDR2 FYNNEI come from the germline V gene. This CDR3 has 16 residues. Trimming left V 7 bases short and J 3 bases short, with 19 bases between. The CDR3 here is CASTPGPGHNYNEQFF. In DNA, the CDR3 is TGTGCCAGCACCCCGGGACCGGGACATAACTACAATGAGCAGTTCTTC.

The chain couples TRBV6-2 or TRBV6-3 to TRBJ2-5; 7 bases are shared with TRBD1. The V segment lost 6 bases and the J segment 3 bases; nucleotides outside the gene matches: 10. This CDR3 is 15 amino acids long. Germline CDR1 reads MNHEY; CDR2 reads SVGEGT. The CDR3 DNA sequence: TGTGCCAGCAGCCCCACCCACGGACAGGAAGAGACCCAGTACTTC. It translates to CASSPTHGQEETQYF.

The rearrangement joins TRBV7-2 to TRBJ2-3; TRBD1 aligns across 9 bases. Germline V CDR1 and CDR2: SGHTA, FQGNSA. The CDR3 length is 16 residues. V lost 4 bases, J lost 4 bases, and 9 bases stayed unmatched. For the CDR3, the DNA is TGTGCCAGCAGCTATAGGGGACAGGGACAGGCAGATACGCAGTATTTT. It specifies CASSYRGQGQADTQYF.

The rearrangement joins TRBV5-4 to TRBJ2-5; 8 nucleotides agree with TRBD2. The germline V gene has CDR1 SGHNT and CDR2 YYREEE (reference sequence). This CDR3 is built from 15 residues. Losses at the gene ends were 2 bases for V and 2 bases for J; bases not matched to a gene: 5. The CDR3 sequence is CASSFPGLVQETQYF. In DNA, the CDR3 is TGTGCCAGCAGCTTTCCGGGACTAGTACAAGAGACCCAGTACTTC.

This CDR3 reads CPLYEQYF. The CDR3 coding sequence is TGTCCACTTTACGAGCAGTACTTC. The chain couples TRBV9 to TRBJ2-7, with D uncertain. CDR1 and CDR2 (germline): SGDLS, YYNGEE. The CDR3 length is 8 residues.

The chain employs TRBV10-2 and TRBJ2-1, with 9 bases lining up with TRBD2. The CDR3 has 16 amino acids. Germline V lookup: CDR1 WSHSY, CDR2 SAAADI. The J segment lost 3 bases and the V segment lost 0 bases, leaving 3 bases of the junction unmatched. The DNA of the CDR3 is TGCGCCAGCAGTGAGTCAGGAGCGGGAGGCTACAATGAGCAGTTCTTC. Translation gives CASSESGAGGYNEQFF.

The V call is TRBV18, the J call TRBJ1-3; the D is unclear. Germline loops: CDR1 KGHSH, CDR2 LQKENI. Trimming took off 2 bases at V and 4 bases at J, with 18 bases between the two ends. This CDR3 has 17 residues. The CDR3 DNA is TGTGCCAGCTCACCAAAGACCCCCGGGGATAACGGAAACACCATATATTTT. Translation gives CASSPKTPGDNGNTIYF.

The chain employs TRBV10-3 and TRBJ2-7, with TRBD1 identical over 8 bases. V shed 1 base, J shed 2 bases, and the junction held 7 bases outside the gene matches. The CDR3 spans 16 residues. Germline V gives CDR1 ENHRY, CDR2 SYGVKD. CDR3 region: CAISELGQGTTYEQYF. The CDR3 region has the DNA TGTGCCATCAGTGAGTTAGGACAGGGAACGACCTACGAGCAGTACTTC.